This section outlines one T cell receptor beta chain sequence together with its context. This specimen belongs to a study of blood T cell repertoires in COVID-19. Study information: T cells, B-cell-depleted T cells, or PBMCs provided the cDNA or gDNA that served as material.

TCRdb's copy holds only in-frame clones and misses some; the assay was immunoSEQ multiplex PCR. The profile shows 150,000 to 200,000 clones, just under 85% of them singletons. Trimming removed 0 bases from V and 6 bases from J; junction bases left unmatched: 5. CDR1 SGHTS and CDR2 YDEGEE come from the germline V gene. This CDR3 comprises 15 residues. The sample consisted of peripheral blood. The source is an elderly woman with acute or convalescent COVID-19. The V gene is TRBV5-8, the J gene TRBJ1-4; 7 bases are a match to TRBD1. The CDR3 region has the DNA TGTGCCAGCAGCTTGGGATCTCAGGGGGATGAAAAACTGTTTTTT. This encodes CASSLGSQGDEKLFF.